The clone carrying this T cell receptor beta chain was detected many times. Time point specified: sample taken at primary tumor resection. Whole RNA from tumor, nontumor lung or frozen PBMC was sequenced unsorted. This record belongs to a study of spatial heterogeneity in lung cancer. This CDR3 has 15 residues. Per germline, CDR1 SGHRS and CDR2 YFSETQ. Trimming pared 0 bases from V and 4 bases from J, leaving 12 bases between. TCRdb re-called the 5' RACE reads with MiXCR, one entry per CDR3 protein. The sample includes around 48,000 distinct CDR3 sequences, over 4.5% of them seen just once. The sequences come from PBMCs, collected at surgery. The TCR comes from a male donor with early-stage non-small cell lung cancer. The V gene is TRBV5-1, the J gene TRBJ2-3, with a weak D call TRBD2 (5 bases). CDR3 nucleotide sequence: TGCGCCAGCAGCTTGGTAGGTGGCGGGCCAGATACGCAGTATTTT. Translated, it gives CASSLVGGGPDTQYF.